The TCR beta chain described here comes from a study of chemoradiotherapy in HPV16-positive cancers. Repertoires were generated with immunoSEQ multiplex PCR, while TCRdb's copy carries only in-frame clones and drops some. The sample has 25,000 to 30,000 clones, more than 80% seen once. Points from the study as a whole: Better recurrence-free survival went with HPV-responsive T-cell expansion in HPV16-positive patients.

Germline trimming cut 4 bases from V and 9 bases from J; bases unmatched to any gene: 9. The CDR3 spans 14 residues. CDR1 is SGHRS and CDR2 is YFSETQ in the germline V gene. This clone has only one observation. No antigen is known for it. Specimen: blood, collected from a patient who underwent chemoradiotherapy. The receptor's source is a human donor with HPV-associated anogenital cancer. The chain couples TRBV5-1 to TRBJ2-1; TRBD2 matches 8 bases. CDR3 nucleotide sequence: TGCGCCAGCAGCACCCCGGGAGGGCCTGGTGAGCAGTTCTTC. The encoded protein is CASSTPGGPGEQFF. The complete variable domain, with remaining parts taken from reference TRBV5-1 and TRBJ2-1, reads KAGVTQTPRYLIKTRGQQVTLSCSPISGHRSVSWYQQTPGQGLQFLFEYFSETQRNKGNFPGRFSGRQFSNSRSEMNVSTLELGDSALYLCASSTPGGPGEQFFGPGTRLTVL.